The 9 T cell receptor beta chains in this list originate from one sample, sequenced in a study of cytotoxic CD8 clonotypes in ibrutinib-treated CLL (dated by TCRdb to about 2021). The intended sense of this specimen's time point label: around 25 months on ibrutinib. Libraries were prepared through the immunoSEQ multiplex PCR assay. The table comes from immuneACCESS by way of TCRdb, which keeps in-frame sequences with V and J called. Part of the clones is missing from these tables; in studies checked, under half for an unresolved V gene and the rest for unknown reasons. Recorded for this sample are 25,000 to 30,000 clones; about 70% of them occurred a single time. The ten largest clones take up 45% to 65% of the sample. Source: PBMCs, taken after 24 months of ibrutinib treatment. The receptors were sampled from a human donor with chronic lymphocytic leukemia.

The rearrangement links TRBV5-4 to TRBJ2-5; 16 bases are a match to TRBD2. The CDR3 is made up of 15 amino acids. Germline-derived CDR1 and CDR2 are SGHNT and YYREEE (reference sequence). V shed 5 bases, J shed 5 bases, and the junction held 3 bases outside the gene matches. The CDR3 protein is CASSLGLAGGETQYF. The CDR3 region has the DNA TGTGCCAGCAGTCTGGGACTAGCGGGGGGGGAGACCCAGTACTTC.

The gene calls are TRBV29-1 and TRBJ2-5, with D perhaps TRBD1 (6 bases). V lost 4 bases and J lost 5, with 11 bases in between. The germline V gene has CDR1 SQVTM and CDR2 ANQGSEA. This CDR3 region has 12 residues. As DNA, the CDR3 is TGCAGCGTTGCTCACAGGGTGGAGACCCAGTACTTC. Translating it yields CSVAHRVETQYF.

This clone was seen only once. V usage is TRBV9 and J usage is TRBJ2-2, with 7 bases lining up with TRBD1. The CDR3 has 15 amino acids. Per germline, CDR1 SGDLS and CDR2 YYNGEE. V was pared by 0 bases and J by 2 bases, with 1 base of the junction left unmatched. CDR3 bases: TGTGCCAGCAGCGTAGGGGACAGAAACACCGGGGAGCTGTTTTTT. It codes for CASSVGDRNTGELFF.

The CDR3 DNA reads TGTGCCAGCAGCTTAGACATCTACGAGCAGTACTTC. This encodes CASSLDIYEQYF. This chain connects TRBV5-6 to TRBJ2-7; no definite D call. The CDR3 spans 12 residues. Germline loops: CDR1 SGHDT, CDR2 YYEEEE. V dropped 2 bases and J dropped 3 bases, with 6 bases sitting between them.

The gene calls are TRBV2 and TRBJ1-2; possible D gene TRBD1, 6 bases. The germline V and J ends were trimmed by 4 bases and 8 bases, with 17 bases remaining between them. The length of the CDR3 is 14 residues. Germline lookup yields CDR1 SNHLY and CDR2 FYNNEI. CDR3 region: CASSGTRGSGGYTF. Written as DNA, the CDR3 is TGTGCCAGCAGTGGGACCAGGGGATCGGGAGGCTACACCTTC.

V is TRBV6-1 and J is TRBJ1-2; 8 bases are shared with TRBD1. Trimming at V came to 6 bases and at J to 0 bases, leaving 3 bases not matched to a gene. There are 14 residues in the CDR3. CDR1 is MNHNS and CDR2 is SASEGT in the germline V gene. CDR3 in amino acids: CASRNRGTNYGYTF. CDR3 in DNA: TGTGCCAGCAGAAACAGGGGGACTAACTATGGCTACACCTTC.

The chain employs TRBV5-1 and TRBJ1-1; TRBD1 matches at 8 bases. CDR1 and CDR2 from the germline V gene are SGHRS and YFSETQ. The CDR3 spans 16 residues. The trim removed 2 bases at V and 5 bases at J, leaving 11 bases unmatched. CDR3 sequence reads: CASSLARGPHGTEAFF. CDR3 in DNA: TGCGCCAGCAGCTTAGCCAGGGGGCCCCATGGGACTGAAGCTTTCTTT.

The rearrangement joins TRBV28 to TRBJ1-5; D might be TRBD1 (5 bases). The V end lost 8 bases, the J end lost 11 bases, and 13 bases lay between the germline ends. Germline V gene lookup returns CDR1 MDHEN and CDR2 SYDVKM. The CDR3 covers 11 residues. The CDR3 DNA sequence: TGTGCCAGCCAAACGGGGACGGCCCAGCATTTT. Translation: CASQTGTAQHF.

The chain combines TRBV9 with TRBJ2-5; 8 bases are shared with TRBD2. From germline, CDR1 is SGDLS and CDR2 YYNGEE. The junction had 12 bases not matched to a gene; V was cut back by 0 bases and J by 5 bases. This CDR3 comprises 17 residues. The CDR3 DNA is TGTGCCAGCAGCGTAGGGGGAGCGGGGGCCCCTACCGAGACCCAGTACTTC. Amino acid sequence: CASSVGGAGAPTETQYF.